This TCR beta chain originates from a study of naive and memory T cell subsets. Trimming removed 3 bases from V and 5 bases from J, with 10 bases in between. The CDR3 spans 13 residues. Germline values: CDR1 MNHEY, CDR2 SVGEGT. The beta constant-region primer was an equimolar mix of two oligonucleotides covering TRBC1 and TRBC2. From the UMI-ligation and nested PCR reads, TCRdb called clonotypes with MiXCR, one entry per CDR3 protein. This table holds about 80,000 distinct CDR3 sequences, less than 15% found once. The V and J genes are TRBV6-2 or TRBV6-3 and TRBJ1-1; D gene ambiguous. The sample taken for sequencing was central memory CD4+ T cells from blood. This receptor was identified in a human donor in good health. CDR3 protein: CASSYSFGTEAFF. The CDR3 nucleotides are TGTGCCAGCAGTTATAGTTTCGGAACTGAAGCTTTCTTT.